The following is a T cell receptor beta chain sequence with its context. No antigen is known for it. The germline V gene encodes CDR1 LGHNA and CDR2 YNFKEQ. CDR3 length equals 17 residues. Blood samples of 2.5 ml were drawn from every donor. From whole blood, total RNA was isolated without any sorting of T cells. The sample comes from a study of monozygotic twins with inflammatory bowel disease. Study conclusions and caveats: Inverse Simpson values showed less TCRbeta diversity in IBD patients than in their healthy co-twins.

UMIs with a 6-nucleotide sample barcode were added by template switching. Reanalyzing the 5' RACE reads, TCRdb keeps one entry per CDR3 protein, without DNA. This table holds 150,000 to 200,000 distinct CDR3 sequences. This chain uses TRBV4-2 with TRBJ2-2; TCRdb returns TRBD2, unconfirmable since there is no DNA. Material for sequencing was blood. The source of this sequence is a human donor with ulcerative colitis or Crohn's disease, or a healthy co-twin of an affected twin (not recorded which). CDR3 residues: CASSRASAGGNTGELFF.